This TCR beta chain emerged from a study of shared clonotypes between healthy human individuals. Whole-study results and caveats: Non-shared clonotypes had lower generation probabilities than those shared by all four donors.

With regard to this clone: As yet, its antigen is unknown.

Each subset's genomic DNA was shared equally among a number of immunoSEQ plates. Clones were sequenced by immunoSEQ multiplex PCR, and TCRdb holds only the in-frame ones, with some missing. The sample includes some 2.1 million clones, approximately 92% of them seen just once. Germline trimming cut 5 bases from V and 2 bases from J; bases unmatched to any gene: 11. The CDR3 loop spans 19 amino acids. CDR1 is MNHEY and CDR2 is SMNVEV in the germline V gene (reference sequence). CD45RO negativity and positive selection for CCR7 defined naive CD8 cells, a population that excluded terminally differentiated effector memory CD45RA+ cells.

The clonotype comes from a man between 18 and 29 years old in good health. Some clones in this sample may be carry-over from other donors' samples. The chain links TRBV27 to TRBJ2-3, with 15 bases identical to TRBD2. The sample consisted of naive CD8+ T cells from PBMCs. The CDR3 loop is CASSLRTSGRGRFTDTQYF. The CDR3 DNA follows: TGTGCCAGCAGTCTGAGGACTAGCGGGAGGGGCCGATTCACAGATACGCAGTATTTT.